This TCR beta chain was sequenced in a study of cytomegalovirus exposure and HLA in healthy donors. This PCR relied on a set of 60 Vbeta primers and 13 Jbeta primers. Assay used: immunoSEQ multiplex PCR; TCRdb lists only in-frame clones, some missing. The table lists 170,000 or so clones, 81% of them singletons. V gave up 7 bases and J gave up 0 bases; unmatched junction bases: 5. Germline loops: CDR1 MDHEN, CDR2 SYDVKM. The CDR3 extends over 15 amino acids. This chain joins TRBV28 and TRBJ2-2, with 7 bases fitting TRBD1. This receptor was identified in a woman aged 30 to 39 in good health and CMV-seronegative. The sample was PBMCs. The CDR3 sequence: CASIDRAANTGELFF. The CDR3 DNA sequence: TGTGCCAGCATTGACAGGGCTGCGAACACCGGGGAGCTGTTTTTT.